This TCR beta chain was sequenced during a study of glioma-infiltrating T cells after dendritic cell vaccination. Study context: Patients received autologous tumor lysate-pulsed dendritic cell vaccination between the early 2000s and the early 2010s.

TCRB CDR3 was amplified from 2 ug genomic DNA or less. The PCR used 60 V beta and 13 J beta primers. TCRdb keeps only in-frame clones here, not all; method: immunoSEQ multiplex PCR. The sample has 85,000 or so clones, 85% seen once. Time point meaning: after dendritic cell vaccination, including at tumor progression/relapse. All glioblastoma patients lacked an isocitrate dehydrogenase mutation. Germline values: CDR1 MNHEY, CDR2 SVGAGI. CDR3 length: 14 residues. Trimming cost V 7 bases and J 0 bases, with 13 bases left between them. This receptor was taken from a human donor with glioblastoma. This chain connects TRBV6-5 to TRBJ2-7, with D perhaps matching TRBD1 (6 bases). Here the sequenced sample was blood, taken after dendritic cell vaccination. As DNA, the CDR3 is TGTGCCAGCACTAGAGGGGGTCTCTCCTACGAGCAGTACTTC. Its translation: CASTRGGLSYEQYF.